These T cell receptor beta chains were read from a single sample in a study of blood T cell dynamics during melanoma immunotherapy. Sequencing used immunoSEQ multiplex PCR; TCRdb keeps in-frame clones, though not all of them. The sample yields 25,000 to 35,000 clones, 80% to 85% seen once. Source: blood, taken from a patient treated with checkpoint blockade. These receptor sequences come from a human donor with melanoma. Both conserved end residues are part of each CDR3. D genes are given only for firm matches. Not every row has a clone size; where given, it reads once, few, many or a size class.

V	size	D	J	CDR3	DNA
TRBV5-4	NA	TRBD1	TRBJ1-1	CASSFLGQGLNTEAFF	TGTGCCAGCAGCTTCCTAGGACAGGGTTTGAACACTGAAGCTTTCTTT
TRBV6-6	NA	NA	TRBJ1-5	CASSKSSLNQPQHF	TGTGCCAGCAGTAAGTCAAGCCTCAATCAGCCCCAGCATTTT
TRBV30	NA	NA	TRBJ1-3	CAWSEGVSGNTIYF	TGTGCCTGGAGTGAAGGGGTCTCTGGAAACACCATATATTTT
TRBV2	once	TRBD1	TRBJ1-4	CASDRGRVTNEKLFF	TGTGCCAGCGACAGGGGCAGGGTAACTAATGAAAAACTGTTTTTT
TRBV27	NA	TRBD1	TRBJ1-5	CASSTGTGGINQPQHF	TGTGCCAGCAGTACCGGGACAGGGGGCATCAATCAGCCCCAGCATTTT
TRBV6-1	NA	TRBD1	TRBJ2-7	CASNQNRGYEQYF	TGTGCCAGCAATCAGAACAGGGGCTACGAGCAGTACTTC
TRBV4-1	NA	NA	TRBJ2-7	CASSPKEVGYEQYF	TGCGCCAGCAGCCCCAAAGAGGTGGGCTACGAGCAGTACTTC
TRBV27	once	NA	TRBJ1-5	CASTRGYSNQPQHF	TGTGCCAGCACTCGTGGATATAGCAATCAGCCCCAGCATTTT
TRBV6-1	NA	NA	TRBJ1-3	CASSVLDSGNTIYF	TGTGCCAGCAGTGTATTAGACTCTGGAAACACCATATATTTT
TRBV19	NA	TRBD1	TRBJ2-7	CASSDRGLYEQYF	TGTGCCAGTAGTGACAGGGGATTATACGAGCAGTACTTC
TRBV11-2	NA	NA	TRBJ2-7	CASSLVVTYEQYF	TGTGCCAGCAGCTTAGTTGTCACTTACGAGCAGTACTTC
TRBV28	NA	NA	TRBJ1-6	CASSPWGGDNSPLHF	TGTGCCAGCAGTCCATGGGGGGGAGATAATTCACCCCTCCACTTT
TRBV28	NA	TRBD1	TRBJ1-5	CASRMDRGSYSNQPQHF	TGTGCCAGCAGAATGGACAGGGGATCCTATAGCAATCAGCCCCAGCATTTT
TRBV7-3	NA	NA	TRBJ2-1	CASSLMMRGGEQFF	TGTGCCAGCAGCTTAATGATGCGGGGTGGTGAGCAGTTCTTC
TRBV19	NA	NA	TRBJ2-4	CASSFRGSNIQYF	TGTGCCAGTAGTTTCCGGGGTTCAAACATTCAGTACTTC
TRBV5-6	few	NA	TRBJ1-2	CASSHITDGPNYGYTF	TGTGCCAGCAGCCATATTACGGACGGACCTAACTATGGCTACACCTTC
TRBV2	few	NA	TRBJ1-2	CASSAWTAANYGYTF	TGTGCCAGCAGTGCCTGGACAGCAGCTAACTATGGCTACACCTTC
TRBV9	NA	TRBD2	TRBJ2-3	CASSSGLAGRTDTQYF	TGTGCCAGCAGCTCCGGACTAGCGGGGCGCACAGATACGCAGTATTTT
TRBV6-5	NA	TRBD1	TRBJ1-2	CASSPGQGGYGYTF	TGTGCCAGCAGTCCTGGACAGGGTGGATATGGCTACACCTTC
TRBV28	NA	NA	TRBJ2-5	CASSSYSTSNQETQYF	TGTGCCAGCAGTTCCTACTCCACTAGCAACCAAGAGACCCAGTACTTC
TRBV6-5	NA	TRBD1	TRBJ1-6	CASSNGGGGSPLHF	TGTGCCAGCAGTAACGGAGGGGGCGGATCACCCCTCCACTTT
TRBV19	NA	NA	TRBJ2-7	CASKDRDYEQYF	TGTGCCAGTAAGGACAGAGACTACGAGCAGTACTTC
TRBV10-3	NA	TRBD1	TRBJ1-2	CAISEVRGQGYGYTF	TGTGCCATCAGTGAAGTGAGGGGGCAGGGCTATGGCTACACCTTC
TRBV6-5	NA	NA	TRBJ2-7	CASSWGHLGGYEQYF	TGTGCCAGCAGTTGGGGACATCTTGGGGGCTACGAGCAGTACTTC
TRBV10-3	NA	NA	TRBJ1-4	CAISLSLGRNEKLFF	TGTGCCATCAGTCTGAGTCTGGGGCGGAATGAAAAACTGTTTTTT
TRBV28	NA	TRBD1	TRBJ2-1	CASTSPGTGGGDEQFF	TGTGCCAGCACCTCTCCCGGGACAGGCGGAGGAGATGAGCAGTTCTTC
TRBV7-3	NA	NA	TRBJ2-3	CASSSSSIDTQYF	TGTGCCAGCAGCTCCAGTAGCATAGATACGCAGTATTTT
TRBV10-3	NA	NA	TRBJ1-4	CAISESADEKLFF	TGTGCCATCAGTGAGTCGGCCGATGAAAAACTGTTTTTT
TRBV10-3	NA	TRBD1	TRBJ2-3	CAIKGQGDTDTQYF	TGTGCCATCAAGGGACAGGGAGACACAGATACGCAGTATTTT
TRBV5-4	NA	NA	TRBJ2-1	CASQGGKSSYNEQFF	TGTGCCAGCCAGGGGGGCAAAAGCTCCTACAATGAGCAGTTCTTC
TRBV27	once	TRBD1	TRBJ1-2	CASSLRQGGGYTF	TGTGCCAGCAGTTTGAGACAGGGAGGTGGCTACACCTTC
TRBV7-7	NA	NA	TRBJ2-7	CASSLGQGTYEQYF	TGTGCTAGCAGCTTAGGTCAGGGTACCTACGAGCAGTACTTC
TRBV7-9	NA	NA	TRBJ2-1	CASSLGYNEQFF	TGTGCCAGCAGCTTAGGTTACAATGAGCAGTTCTTC
TRBV5-4	few	NA	TRBJ1-2	CASSLPGGYGYTF	TGTGCCAGCAGCTTGCCGGGGGGCTATGGCTACACCTTC
TRBV6-6	NA	NA	TRBJ2-7	CASSYPEGGQYEQYF	TGTGCCAGCAGTTACCCTGAGGGGGGGCAATACGAGCAGTACTTC
TRBV10-3	NA	NA	TRBJ2-7	CAISDSVKGSSYEQYF	TGTGCCATCAGTGATTCCGTCAAGGGGAGCTCCTACGAGCAGTACTTC
TRBV7-9	NA	NA	TRBJ2-7	CASSPRDNSYEQYF	TGTGCCAGCAGCCCGCGGGACAACTCCTACGAGCAGTACTTC
TRBV10-3	NA	TRBD1	TRBJ2-5	CAISESPRGETQYF	TGTGCCATCAGTGAGTCGCCCAGGGGGGAGACCCAGTACTTC
TRBV28	NA	TRBD1	TRBJ1-5	CASRTTGTNQPQHF	TGTGCCAGCAGGACGACAGGGACAAATCAGCCCCAGCATTTT
TRBV7-3	NA	NA	TRBJ1-3	CASSPKPDGAGNTIYF	TGTGCCAGCAGCCCCAAACCCGACGGGGCTGGAAACACCATATATTTT
TRBV10-2	NA	TRBD1	TRBJ2-1	CASSDQAGTGSNEQFF	TGCGCCAGCAGTGACCAGGCCGGGACAGGGAGCAATGAGCAGTTCTTC
TRBV7-3	NA	NA	TRBJ2-5	CASSHRDQETQYF	TGTGCCAGCAGCCACAGGGACCAAGAGACCCAGTACTTC
TRBV6-5	few	NA	TRBJ2-7	CASSSPQGSYEQYF	TGTGCCAGCAGTTCACCTCAGGGGAGCTACGAGCAGTACTTC
TRBV27	NA	TRBD2	TRBJ2-7	CASSPILAGVDEQYF	TGTGCCAGCAGTCCGATACTAGCGGGAGTCGACGAGCAGTACTTC
TRBV5-6	NA	NA	TRBJ1-1	CASSWLTEAFF	TGTGCCAGCAGCTGGTTGACTGAAGCTTTCTTT
TRBV10-1	NA	TRBD2	TRBJ2-1	CASSEPRGSGYDNEQFF	TGCGCCAGCAGTGAGCCCCGGGGTAGCGGGTACGACAATGAGCAGTTCTTC
TRBV27	NA	TRBD1	TRBJ2-5	CASSLSGQGPEETQYF	TGTGCCAGCAGTTTATCGGGACAGGGGCCGGAAGAGACCCAGTACTTC
TRBV5-4	NA	TRBD2	TRBJ2-2	CASSSVSGGFAGELFF	TGTGCCAGCAGCTCGGTTAGCGGGGGGTTCGCCGGGGAGCTGTTTTTT
TRBV19	few	NA	TRBJ1-1	CASRNLDGKGDTEAFF	TGTGCCAGTAGGAACCTGGACGGGAAGGGGGACACTGAAGCTTTCTTT
TRBV5-4	NA	TRBD1	TRBJ2-5	CASSSGQGRETQYF	TGTGCCAGCAGCTCTGGACAGGGGAGGGAGACCCAGTACTTC